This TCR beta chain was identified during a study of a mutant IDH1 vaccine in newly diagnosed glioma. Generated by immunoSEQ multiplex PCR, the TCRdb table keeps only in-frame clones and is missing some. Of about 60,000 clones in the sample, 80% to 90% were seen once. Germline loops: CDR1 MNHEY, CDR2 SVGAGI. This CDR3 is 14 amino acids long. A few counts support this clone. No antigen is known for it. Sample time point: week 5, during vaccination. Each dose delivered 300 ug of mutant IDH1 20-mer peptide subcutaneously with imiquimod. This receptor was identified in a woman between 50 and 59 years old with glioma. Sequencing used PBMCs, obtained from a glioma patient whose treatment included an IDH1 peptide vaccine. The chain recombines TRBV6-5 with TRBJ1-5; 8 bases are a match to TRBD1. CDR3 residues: CSSRGTGENQPQHF. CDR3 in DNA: TGTTCCTCCCGCGGGACAGGCGAGAATCAGCCCCAGCATTTT.